This passage covers 20 T cell receptor beta chains from one sample sequenced in a study of blood T cell repertoires in COVID-19. Profiled with immunoSEQ multiplex PCR; TCRdb holds only in-frame clones, not every one. Among about 200,000 clones, around three quarters were seen once, and the ten largest hold less than 6%. Sequenced: peripheral blood. The receptors shown here come from a woman in her 70s with acute or convalescent COVID-19.

The sample holds one count of this clone. The genes are TRBV5-1 and TRBJ2-7; 8 nucleotides align to TRBD1. The CDR3 has 14 amino acids. V lost 0 bases, J lost 4 bases, and 3 bases stayed unmatched. Germline lookup yields CDR1 SGHRS and CDR2 YFSETQ. For the CDR3, the DNA is TGCGCCAGCAGCTTGGCAGGGGGCGCGTACGAGCAGTACTTC. This gives the protein CASSLAGGAYEQYF.

In regard to this clone: One end of the junction is discordant with germline, which a read error may explain. The V gene is TRBV27, the J gene TRBJ1-4, with D tentatively TRBD1 (5 bases). Looked up from germline, CDR1 is MNHEY and CDR2 is SMNVEV (reference sequence). The CDR3 totals 15 residues. The DNA of the CDR3 is TGTGCCAGCAGTTTAACCAGGGCAACCAATGAAAAACTGTTTTTT. It is translated as CASSLTRATNEKLFF.

The rearrangement joins TRBV5-1 to TRBJ1-2; the D gene is possibly TRBD1 (6 bases). There are 14 residues in the CDR3. V lost 1 base, J lost 6 bases, and 13 bases lay in between. CDR1 SGHRS and CDR2 YFSETQ come from the germline V gene. The CDR3 reads CASSLTSGVNGYTF. The CDR3 nucleotides are TGCGCCAGCAGCTTGACTTCAGGGGTGAATGGCTACACCTTC.

The V call is TRBV19, the J call TRBJ1-3; TRBD1 matches 7 bases. This CDR3 has 16 residues. CDR1 is LNHDA, CDR2 SQIVND, per germline (reference sequence). The ends lost 5 bases at V and 0 bases at J; junction bases unmatched: 7. CDR3 DNA sequence: TGTGCCAGTAGTGGAGGGACAGCTCGCTCTGGAAACACCATATATTTT. Translation gives CASSGGTARSGNTIYF.

This chain connects TRBV3-1 (or the pseudogene TRBV3-2) to TRBJ2-3; 10 bases map to TRBD2. CDR3 size: 18 residues. Germline CDR1 reads LGHDT; CDR2 reads YNNKEL (reference sequence). Trimming cost V 0 bases and J 2 bases; bases outside gene matches: 8. CDR3 DNA sequence: TGTGCCAGCAGCCAAGAAAGAACTAGCGGGGCGTTCACAGATACGCAGTATTTT. It translates to CASSQERTSGAFTDTQYF.

V gene TRBV7-9 combines with J gene TRBJ2-1; D not certain. Germline V CDR1 and CDR2: SEHNR, FQNEAQ (reference sequence). V lost 4 bases and J lost 7, with 5 bases in between. The CDR3 runs 11 residues. This chain's CDR3 is CASSYSNEQFF. The CDR3 DNA follows: TGTGCCAGCAGCTACAGTAATGAGCAGTTCTTC.

This chain joins TRBV7-9 and TRBJ2-7, with TRBD1 matching over 11 bases. Germline V gene lookup returns CDR1 SEHNR and CDR2 FQNEAQ (reference sequence). This CDR3 is built from 16 residues. The trim removed 1 base at V and 7 bases at J, leaving 9 bases unmatched. CDR3 protein: CASSLESGTGGMEQYF. The CDR3 DNA follows: TGTGCCAGCAGCTTAGAATCCGGGACAGGGGGAATGGAGCAGTACTTC.

Concerning this clone itself: An end of the junction differs from the germline gene, which may be a read error. The V gene is TRBV11-2, the J gene TRBJ2-7, with TRBD2 identical over 13 bases. The CDR3 is made up of 16 amino acids. From germline, CDR1 is SGHAT and CDR2 FQNNGV. The CDR3 DNA reads TGTGCCAGCAGCCTAGAACTAGCGGGAGGGCCCTACGAGCAGTACTTC. Encoded protein: CASSLELAGGPYEQYF.

J is TRBJ1-5 and V is TRBV6-2 or TRBV6-3, with 8 bases aligning to TRBD1. The CDR3 loop spans 14 amino acids. Germline CDR1 reads MNHEY; CDR2 reads SVGEGT. V gave up 5 bases and J gave up 3 bases; unmatched junction bases: 3. The CDR3 DNA reads as TGTGCCAGCAGTGGACAGGGTCCCAATCAGCCCCAGCATTTT. It is translated as CASSGQGPNQPQHF.

This CDR3 is CASSDLDSKDTQYF. DNA for the CDR3: TGTGCCAGCAGTGACCTGGACAGTAAAGATACGCAGTATTTT. This chain joins TRBV25-1 and TRBJ2-3; D possibly corresponds to TRBD1 (6 bases). Between the trimmed V and J ends, which lost 3 bases and 5 bases, there was a span of 12 bases. The CDR3 is 14 amino acids. Per germline, CDR1 MGHDK and CDR2 SYGVNS.

The chain links TRBV28 to TRBJ2-2, with 11 bases fitting TRBD2. The length of the CDR3 is 19 residues. CDR1 is MDHEN and CDR2 is SYDVKM in the germline V gene. V dropped 5 bases and J dropped 4; count of bases not matched to a gene: 15. CDR3 DNA: TGTGCCAGCAGTCGATTGGGGACTAGCGGTGGGCGGGGCACCGGGGAGCTGTTTTTT. Encoded protein: CASSRLGTSGGRGTGELFF.

The chain joins TRBV3-1 (or the pseudogene TRBV3-2) to TRBJ1-6; 7 nucleotides match TRBD1. The trim removed 5 bases at V and 7 bases at J, leaving 5 bases unmatched. CDR3 length: 14 residues. Germline V lookup: CDR1 LGHDT, CDR2 YNNKEL (reference sequence). The CDR3 here is CASSTPGGNSPLHF. CDR3 coding DNA: TGTGCCAGCAGCACGCCAGGGGGGAATTCACCCCTCCACTTT.

The V and J genes are TRBV5-1 and TRBJ2-2, with 12 bases matching TRBD2. With V trimmed by 1 base and J by 6 bases, 7 bases remained unmatched. Germline V gives CDR1 SGHRS, CDR2 YFSETQ. The CDR3 is 17 amino acids. CDR3 region: CASSLQLAGGRAGELFF. CDR3 in DNA: TGCGCCAGCAGCTTGCAACTAGCGGGGGGCCGGGCCGGGGAGCTGTTTTTT.

The V gene is TRBV29-1, the J gene TRBJ2-1; 8 bases map to TRBD1. The junction had 11 bases not matched to a gene; V was cut back by 0 bases and J by 1 base. CDR3 size: 18 residues. The germline V gene has CDR1 SQVTM and CDR2 ANQGSEA. The CDR3: CSVEDLTGQGASYNEQFF. CDR3 DNA: TGCAGCGTTGAAGATCTAACAGGGCAGGGGGCTTCCTACAATGAGCAGTTCTTC.

The chain couples TRBV25-1 to TRBJ2-5, with a possible D match to TRBD1 (6 bases). CDR1 MGHDK and CDR2 SYGVNS come from the germline V gene. V lost 3 bases, J lost 2 bases, and 16 bases lay in between. The CDR3 length is 16 residues. The DNA for the CDR3 is TGTGCCAGCAGTGATTTCCAAACAGGGAGACAAGAGACCCAGTACTTC. This gives the protein CASSDFQTGRQETQYF.

The chain links TRBV3-1 (or the pseudogene TRBV3-2) to TRBJ2-1, with 7 bases identical to TRBD2. The CDR3 runs to 14 residues. Germline V CDR1 and CDR2: LGHDT, YNNKEL (reference sequence). V was pared by 4 bases and J by 2 bases, with 2 bases of the junction left unmatched. The CDR3 is CASSPSGTYNEQFF. The CDR3 DNA reads TGTGCCAGCAGCCCGAGCGGGACCTACAATGAGCAGTTCTTC.

The rearrangement links TRBV6-1 to TRBJ2-1; 7 positions match TRBD2. The CDR3 has 18 amino acids. Germline CDR1 and CDR2: MNHNS and SASEGT. The V gene end was trimmed by 0 bases and the J gene end by 2 bases; junction bases not matched to a gene: 10. This chain's CDR3 is CASSEALRGAGTYNEQFF. The CDR3, as DNA: TGTGCCAGCAGTGAAGCGCTTCGAGGAGCGGGAACCTACAATGAGCAGTTCTTC.

This chain's CDR3 is CASSVQGVSEAFF. CDR3 in DNA: TGTGCCAGCAGCGTCCAGGGGGTTTCCGAAGCTTTCTTT. This chain joins TRBV9 and TRBJ1-1; 7 bases are a match to TRBD1. The CDR3 extends over 13 amino acids. Germline V gene lookup returns CDR1 SGDLS and CDR2 YYNGEE. The V and J ends lost 2 bases and 8 bases, in that order; junction bases with no gene match: 6.

The V and J genes are TRBV5-1 and TRBJ2-3; unclear D gene. The ends were cut back, 3 bases at V and 4 bases at J, with 6 bases in the middle. This CDR3 is 12 amino acids long. CDR1 SGHRS and CDR2 YFSETQ come from the germline V gene. The CDR3 sequence: CASSYNSDTQYF. CDR3 DNA: TGCGCCAGCAGCTATAATTCAGATACGCAGTATTTT. Drawing the rest from reference TRBV5-1 and TRBJ2-3, the complete variable domain is KAGVTQTPRYLIKTRGQQVTLSCSPISGHRSVSWYQQTPGQGLQFLFEYFSETQRNKGNFPGRFSGRQFSNSRSEMNVSTLELGDSALYLCASSYNSDTQYFGPGTRLTVL.

This clone was recorded once. The chain recombines TRBV6-5 with TRBJ2-7, with 7 bases that match TRBD1. CDR3 length: 15 residues. The germline V gene encodes CDR1 MNHEY and CDR2 SVGAGI. V shed 6 bases, J shed 4 bases, and the junction held 12 bases outside the gene matches. The CDR3 DNA follows: TGTGCCAGCAGACCTAACAGGGGCGAGATATACGAGCAGTACTTC. Encoded protein: CASRPNRGEIYEQYF.